This T cell receptor beta chain was identified during a study of a mutant IDH1 vaccine in newly diagnosed glioma. About the research overall: Radiotherapy, temozolomide, or both had been given previously, and both were given to most. Regarding the study as a whole: A vaccine-induced immune response developed in more than 85% of the patients.

Stated time point: baseline, week 1 (first vaccination visit). Treatment noted: pre-vaccination baseline after standard-of-care therapy. New WHO grade 3 or 4 IDH1-mutant, ATRX-lost astrocytomas were present in all donors. Germline V CDR1 and CDR2: SNHLY, FYNNEI. The ends lost 6 bases at V and 8 bases at J; junction bases unmatched: 7. The CDR3 covers 13 residues. Assay: immunoSEQ multiplex PCR; the TCRdb copy retains only in-frame clones and omits some. Of 70,000 or so clones listed, around 80% are singletons. Comments on this clone: What it binds is unknown.

The specimen comprised peripheral blood mononuclear cells (PBMCs), sampled from a glioma patient treated with radiotherapy, temozolomide or both. The chain combines TRBV2 with TRBJ2-4; 7 nucleotides match TRBD2. The receptor comes from a woman between 18 and 30 years old with glioma. Some clones in this sample may be carry-over from other donors' samples. The CDR3 DNA reads TGTGCCAGCAGGCGGGCAGGGAGGGACATTCAGTACTTC. Amino acid sequence: CASRRAGRDIQYF.